This T cell receptor beta chain was sequenced for a study of OX40 agonist ivuxolimab in advanced cancers. Overall study context: Enrollees could have had prior anti-PD-1, anti-PD-L1 or anti-CTLA-4 therapy, which about 40% had received. Study-wide results and limits: The expanded peripheral T cells' antigen specificity was not determined. Normalized T-cell clonal expansion was also low in a subset of nonresponders. Circulating CD4+ and CD8+ T cells showed clonal expansion by week 6 at 0.1 to 3.0 mg/kg.

Worth noting for this clone: Its antigen is still unknown.

The protocol was immunoSEQ multiplex PCR, while the TCRdb copy is restricted to in-frame clones and leaves out a portion. The data hold around 58,000 clones, with around 89% observed a single time. The sample here was CD4+ or CD8+ T cells sorted from blood, taken in a trial of the OX40 agonist ivuxolimab. The receptor's source is an adult with an advanced solid tumor such as melanoma, head and neck, liver or kidney cancer.

The CDR3 region has the DNA TGTGCCAGCAGCCAAATAGCGGGAGTAGCAGATACGCAGTATTTT. The encoded protein is CASSQIAGVADTQYF. V is TRBV4-2 and J is TRBJ2-3, with 9 bases fitting TRBD2. Germline loops: CDR1 LGHNA, CDR2 YNFKEQ. The J segment lost 4 bases and the V segment lost 2 bases, leaving 4 bases of the junction unmatched. CDR3 length: 15 residues.